The clone carrying this T cell receptor beta chain came up many times. What it binds is not known. The data belong to a study of T cells in Graves' hyperthyroidism and ophthalmopathy. Findings of the study overall: Clonotypes that were expanded in thyroid above 0.001 mostly appeared in blood too. The model identified upcoming ophthalmopathy a median about six months ahead of onset.

Germline V gene data show CDR1 as MNHNY and CDR2 as SVGAGI (reference sequence). The CDR3 is made up of 14 amino acids. V lost 0 bases, J lost 7 bases, and 10 bases lay in between. Amplification of TCR beta CDR3 regions was performed using RNA transcripts as template. Using the HTBI primer set, a first-round RT-PCR was run on the TCR CDR3. One entry per CDR3 protein results from TCRdb running MiXCR on the multiplex PCR reads. The sample comprises approximately 740,000 distinct CDR3 sequences, around 15% of which are singletons, and about 9.4% rests with the top ten. The study enrolled patients aged 18 to 65 with newly diagnosed hyperthyroidism of under 2 months' duration.

The V call is TRBV6-6, the J call TRBJ2-1; unclear D gene. Material: blood. This receptor was obtained from a woman between 18 and 29 years old with Graves' hyperthyroidism. DNA for the CDR3: TGTGCCAGCAGTTACTCGGGAATAACTAATGAGCAGTTCTTC. It specifies CASSYSGITNEQFF.